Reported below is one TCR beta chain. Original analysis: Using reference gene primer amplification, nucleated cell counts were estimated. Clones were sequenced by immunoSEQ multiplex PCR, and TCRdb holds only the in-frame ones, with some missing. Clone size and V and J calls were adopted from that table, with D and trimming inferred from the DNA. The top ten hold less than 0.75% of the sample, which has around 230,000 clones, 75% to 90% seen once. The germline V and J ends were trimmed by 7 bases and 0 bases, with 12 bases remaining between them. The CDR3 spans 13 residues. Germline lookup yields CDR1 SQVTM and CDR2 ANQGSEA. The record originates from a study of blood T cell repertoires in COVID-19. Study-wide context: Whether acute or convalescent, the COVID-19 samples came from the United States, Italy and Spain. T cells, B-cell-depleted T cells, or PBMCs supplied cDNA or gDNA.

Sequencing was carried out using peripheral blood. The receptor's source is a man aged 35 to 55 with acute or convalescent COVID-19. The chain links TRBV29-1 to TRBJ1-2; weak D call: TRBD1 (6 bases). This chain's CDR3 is CSAATGANYGYTF. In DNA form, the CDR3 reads TGCAGCGCCGCGACAGGTGCTAACTATGGCTACACCTTC.